This TCR beta chain comes out of a study of cytomegalovirus exposure and HLA in healthy donors. Looked up from germline, CDR1 is SQVTM and CDR2 is ANQGSEA. After removal of 4 bases from V and 7 bases from J, the junction contained 4 bases not matched to a gene. The CDR3 has 11 amino acids. The study's findings and limits: The authors later linked a missense DCLRE1C variant to TCR beta V- and J-gene trimming. In a later analysis, productive TCRs from donors in an Asian-associated ancestry cluster reportedly carried fewer N-insertions than the cohort mean.

PCR amplification relied on 60 Vbeta primers (plus 13 Jbeta primers). Original analysis: Around 10 million shared chains were among roughly 81 million unique TCR beta chains counted in a later analysis. Some clones are missing from TCRdb's copy, which holds only in-frame ones; the method was immunoSEQ multiplex PCR. The V and J calls and clone size are taken from that table; D and trimming were inferred from the DNA. The sample has about 130,000 clones, 75% to 90% seen once. Details on this clone: The antigen remains undetermined.

The chain is built from TRBV29-1 and TRBJ2-7; 7 positions agree with TRBD2. The receptor was isolated from a man aged 18 to 35 in good health and CMV-seropositive. The sequencing input was PBMCs. The CDR3, as DNA: TGCAGCGTTGTCTCCGGGAGGGAGCAGTACTTC. Protein: CSVVSGREQYF.